The clone carrying this TCR beta chain was recorded at least ten times. Its antigen is still unknown. It was one heparinised blood draw, averaging roughly 120 mL, that each donor gave. Researchers reported sorting CD4+ naive, central memory, regulatory and stem cell-like memory cells via CD45RO/CCR7/CD25/CD127/CD95/CD27. The data were taken from a study of beta chain features in type 1 diabetes. All of the isolated RNA was reverse transcribed, so expressed TCRB transcripts were sequenced. Measured with immunoSEQ multiplex PCR; TCRdb has only the in-frame clones, and not every one. The repertoire holds hundreds of thousands of clones, with about an eighth as singletons. Study-wide findings and caveats: Among all four CD4+ subsets, Type 1 diabetes patients had TCRB CDR3s that were moderately but significantly shorter. For patients and controls alike, PCR might favor shorter templates to the same degree. VDJ junctions in type 1 diabetes patients carried more deletions and fewer insertions.

The CDR3 extends over 14 amino acids. The V end was cut by 1 base, the J end by 0 bases, with 2 bases between. The germline gives CDR1 SGDLS, CDR2 YYNGEE. The receptor was isolated from a young man with type 1 diabetes. The chain links TRBV9 to TRBJ2-6; D is unresolved. Material: naive CD4+ T cells from blood. The CDR3 DNA is TGTGCCAGCAGCGTACACTCTGGGGCCAACGTCCTGACTTTC. Protein sequence: CASSVHSGANVLTF. The full variable domain, rest sourced from reference TRBV9 and TRBJ2-6, is DSGVTQTPKHLITATGQRVTLRCSPRSGDLSVYWYQQSLDQGLQFLIQYYNGEERAKGNILERFSAQQFPDLHSELNLSSLELGDSALYFCASSVHSGANVLTFGAGSRLTVL.